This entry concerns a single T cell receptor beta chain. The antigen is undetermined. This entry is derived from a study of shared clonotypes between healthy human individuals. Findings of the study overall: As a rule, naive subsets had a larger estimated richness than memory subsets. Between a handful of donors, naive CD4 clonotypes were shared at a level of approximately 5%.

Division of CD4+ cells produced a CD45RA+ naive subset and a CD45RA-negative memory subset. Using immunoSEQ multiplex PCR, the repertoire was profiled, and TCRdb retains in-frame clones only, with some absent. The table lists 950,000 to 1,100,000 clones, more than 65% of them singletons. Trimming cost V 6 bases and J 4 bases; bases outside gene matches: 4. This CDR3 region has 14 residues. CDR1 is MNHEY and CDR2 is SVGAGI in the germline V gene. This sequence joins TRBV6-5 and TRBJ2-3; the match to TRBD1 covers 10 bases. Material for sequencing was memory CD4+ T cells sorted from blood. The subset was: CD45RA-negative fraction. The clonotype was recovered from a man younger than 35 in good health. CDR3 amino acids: CASSRTGGADTQYF. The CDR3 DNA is TGTGCCAGCAGCCGGACAGGGGGAGCAGATACGCAGTATTTT.